This T cell receptor beta chain appears in the sequencing data of a study of T-cell memory formation after mild COVID-19 (TCRdb year 2021). Context from the whole study: TCR sequence clusters from the two donors were found to be largely donor specific. Longitudinal TCRalpha and TCRbeta repertoire sequencing tracked T-cell clones expanding and contracting after mild COVID-19 in two donors. The cohort comprised two young, previously healthy adult volunteers, one female and one male. The investigation overall reported the following: Clones contracting from day 15 to 85 had balanced CD4/CD8 phenotypes, while a second wave expanding from day 15 to 37 was biased towards CD4+. The detection of some responding clones in pre-infection memory suggests that pre-existing cross-reactive memory T cells joined the SARS-CoV-2 response. SARS-CoV-2 specificity of the second-wave clones peaking on day 37 was not confirmed. The study covered only a couple of mild cases, and larger cohorts including severe cases with pre-infection samples were considered necessary. Contracting CD4+ clones were found mainly in CM and EM memory subsets, while CD8+ clones were enriched in EMRA.

Ficoll-Paque density gradient centrifugation was the method used to isolate PBMCs. The germline V gene specifies SGHRS as CDR1 and YFSETQ as CDR2. V lost 0 bases and J lost 4 bases; the stretch between them is 7 bases long. The cysteine opens and the phenylalanine closes a CDR3 of 13 amino acids. The DNA shown is the 39-base CDR3, in frame from base 1. This clonotype was found many times. This clone's antigen is unknown. No base quality values were provided; no much bigger clone lies one nucleotide off. Sequenced on an Illumina NovaSeq 6000. cDNA libraries for TCRalpha and TCRbeta were prepared by 5'RACE using constant-segment primers, with sample barcodes and unique molecular identifiers added. RNA was extracted from every sample with Trizol reagent. The libraries were amplified in two PCR steps, and the second step added a second sample barcode and Illumina TruSeq adapters. The libraries were sequenced on an Illumina NovaSeq using 2 x 150 bp paired-end reads. In the authors' own workflow: Demultiplexing of reads and collapsing into UMI-guided consensus sequences were performed with migec v1.2.7. Using mixcr v2.1.11, UMI consensuses were aligned to TRA and TRB V and J templates and then assembled into clonotypes. A clonotype was counted as expanded or contracted only if both edgeR and NoisET called the change significant, with noise models trained on biological replicates. For edgeR calls, the cutoffs were a false discovery rate-adjusted p below 0.01 and a log2 fold-change threshold of 1. As an exploratory analysis of dynamics, max-normalized trajectories of the 1000 most abundant clonotypes were examined by PCA with hierarchical clustering. Each responding clone was given a CD4 or CD8 phenotype based on the CD4+ and CD8+ repertoires, which had been sequenced separately. The raw public reads went through TCRdb reprocessing: fastp at Q25, MiXCR clone calling, in-frame beta chains kept. Each CDR3 protein appears once, grouped with its most common genes and DNA. The V and J calls were determined by TCRdb, not by the authors. In this sample the table shows around 370,000 distinct CDR3 sequences, over 20% of which occur a single time. About an eighth of the sample is taken by the ten largest.

The rearranged chain carries TRBV5-1 and TRBJ1-2; TRBD1 might be the D gene, on 6 matching bases. The receptor was derived from an adult woman who had mild COVID-19 (a few samples of this study predate the infection). The sample titles of this study are shuffled in the database, so cell type and time point are left out; the donor was told from shared clones. The sequenced sample was PBMCs or a T cell subset sorted from them (not recorded which). The nucleotide sequence reads TGCGCCAGCAGCTTGGAGGGGGGCTATGGCTACACCTTC. It codes for CASSLEGGYGYTF.